This TCR beta chain was recovered during a study of blood T cell repertoires in COVID-19 (dated by TCRdb to 2020 to 2021). Context from the whole study: Samples covering the acute and convalescent phases of COVID-19 were provided by collaborators in the United States, Italy and Spain. The material from the prospective study consisted of cDNA or gDNA derived from T cells, B-cell-depleted T cells, or PBMCs. The dataset comprised deeply sampled blood TCRbeta repertoires from subjects exposed to, actively infected with, or recovered from COVID-19. The repertoires were released in a freely available public database intended as a resource for research on the immune response to SARS-CoV-2. The samples were drawn from two sources: the first 160 participants of the ongoing ImmuneRACE study, and 1,000 to 1,500 subjects contributed by 6 global collaborators. Nearly every sample came with metadata listing a de-identified subject ID, COVID-19 status, age in years and sex. Where HLA class I and class II types were available, the types were taken from metadata supplied by the sample provider, not from assay-based typing. Results and caveats for the whole study, not just this receptor: How much clinical and demographic metadata was included differed by source and by participant, and the metadata was provided uncurated.

Enrolling through a virtual design, the prospective study's participants ranged in age from roughly 18 to 89 years and lived across roughly 24 United States geographic areas. Cohort assignment in the prospective study relied on participant-reported clinical history from a screening survey and a study questionnaire. Recovered participants in ImmuneRACE Cohort 3 were defined as having two consecutive negative NP/OP PCR tests, clearance from a healthcare professional, or resolution of symptoms. In the prospective study, mobile phlebotomists collected whole blood, serum and a nasopharyngeal or oropharyngeal swab from each participant. Additional blood draws and questionnaires over an approximately two-month period could optionally be provided by prospective study participants. Blood samples from the prospective study were shipped frozen or at room temperature prior to DNA extraction. From cysteine to phenylalanine, the CDR3 is 13 amino acids long. The read is trimmed to its CDR3 DNA, 39 bases read in frame from base 1. V is reduced by 5 bases and J by 2 bases, leaving a spacing of 7 bases between them. Via the germline V gene, CDR1 is SQVTM and CDR2 ANQGSEA.

This clone has only one observation. The antigen it binds to is not known. There are no base qualities to consult, and no much larger clone falls within one base. The immunoSEQ Assay, a bias-controlled multiplex PCR, was used to amplify TCRbeta CDR3 regions from genomic DNA. Turning to the authors' computational methods: Nucleated cell counts per sample were estimated from amplification of reference gene primers within the assay. Sequence reads were collapsed and filtered to measure the absolute abundance of every unique TCRbeta CDR3 rearrangement. Productive Simpson clonality was computed per sample as the square root of Simpson's diversity index over productive rearrangements. The table comes from immuneACCESS by way of TCRdb, which keeps in-frame sequences with V and J called. Part of the clones is missing from these tables; in studies checked, under half for an unresolved V gene and the rest for unknown reasons. D and trimming were read from the DNA, whereas the V and J calls and clone size are those reported in that table. The sample yields around 250,000 clones; approximately 86% were counted once. The ten largest clones capture about 1.5% of the sample.

Sequencing was done on a sample of PBMCs or T cells enriched from blood (not recorded which). The receptor was isolated from a woman aged 45-65 years who had recovered from COVID-19. Recombination joined TRBV29-1 with TRBJ2-6, with no confident D gene call. The CDR3 is CSVLGTGANVLTF. The nucleotides are TGCAGCGTTCTTGGCACTGGGGCCAACGTCCTGACTTTC. With all but the CDR3 taken from the reference TRBV29-1 and TRBJ2-6 genes, the full variable domain is: SAVISQKPSRDICQRGTSLTIQCQVDSQVTMMFWYRQQPGQSLTLIATANQGSEATYESGFVIDKFPISRPNLTFSTLTVSNMSPEDSSIYLCSVLGTGANVLTFGAGSRLTVL.